These T cell receptor beta chains were read from a single sample in a study of blood T cells in healthy people across ages. Via MiXCR, TCRdb re-called the 5' RACE reads, giving one row per CDR3 protein. The sample yields around 1.5 million distinct CDR3 sequences, approximately 59% seen once. Source material: blood. Receptor source: a young man in good health. The CDR3 runs from the conserved cysteine through the conserved F or W. D genes are given only for firm matches. Clone size, where shown, is once, few, many, or a class for clones that have expanded.

abundance: many; d_gene: TRBD2; len: 14; v_gene: TRBV6-5; j_gene: TRBJ2-7; CDR3nt: TGTGCCAGCAGCCAGACTAGCGGGGGCTACGAGCAGTACTTC; CDR3aa: CASSQTSGGYEQYF
abundance: -; d_gene: -; len: 13; v_gene: TRBV29-1; j_gene: TRBJ2-7; CDR3nt: TGCAGCGTTGAAACTATGGGGGACTACGAGCAGTACTTC; CDR3aa: CSVETMGDYEQYF
abundance: many; d_gene: -; len: 16; v_gene: TRBV3-1; j_gene: TRBJ2-3; CDR3nt: TGTGCCAGCAGCCTTCTACCGGGAGAGGGGACAGATACGCAGTATTTT; CDR3aa: CASSLLPGEGTDTQYF
abundance: -; d_gene: -; len: 16; v_gene: TRBV4-2; j_gene: TRBJ2-7; CDR3nt: TGTGTCAGCAGCCAAGATGCGAACAGAAACTTCTACGAGCAGTACTTC; CDR3aa: CVSSQDANRNFYEQYF
abundance: -; d_gene: -; len: 17; v_gene: TRBV12-3/TRBV12-4; j_gene: TRBJ2-2; CDR3nt: TGTGCCAGCATCTACAGGGAGGGGACTAAGGGAACCGGGGAGCTGTTTTTT; CDR3aa: CASIYREGTKGTGELFF
abundance: -; d_gene: -; len: 13; v_gene: TRBV12-3/TRBV12-4; j_gene: TRBJ1-1; CDR3nt: TGTGCCAGCACCTCGGGGGGGGACACTGAAGCTTTCTTT; CDR3aa: CASTSGGDTEAFF
abundance: -; d_gene: TRBD2; len: 16; v_gene: TRBV6-1; j_gene: TRBJ2-3; CDR3nt: TGTGCCAGCAGTGAACGGGTAGCGGGACTAACAGATACGCAGTATTTT; CDR3aa: CASSERVAGLTDTQYF
abundance: -; d_gene: -; len: 15; v_gene: TRBV7-2; j_gene: TRBJ2-7; CDR3nt: TGTGCCAGCAGCTTAGACAGGGTTTTAAGCTACGAGCAGTACTTC; CDR3aa: CASSLDRVLSYEQYF
abundance: -; d_gene: -; len: 15; v_gene: TRBV6-5; j_gene: TRBJ2-1; CDR3nt: TGTGCCAGCAGTGGCCGGCGACAGTCCTACAATGAGCAGTTCTTT; CDR3aa: CASSGRRQSYNEQFF
abundance: -; d_gene: TRBD2; len: 16; v_gene: TRBV2; j_gene: TRBJ2-7; CDR3nt: TGTGCCAGCAGTGACGCCGGGAGCGGGAGGGGAGACGAGCAGTACTTC; CDR3aa: CASSDAGSGRGDEQYF
abundance: -; d_gene: TRBD2; len: 15; v_gene: TRBV7-2; j_gene: TRBJ2-1; CDR3nt: TGTGCCAGCCATTCCAGGACTAGCGGTTACAATGAGCAGTTCTTC; CDR3aa: CASHSRTSGYNEQFF
abundance: -; d_gene: -; len: 16; v_gene: TRBV20-1; j_gene: TRBJ1-1; CDR3nt: TGCAGTGCTAGAGATATTGCCTCCGGGCGGAATGCTGAAGCTTTCTTT; CDR3aa: CSARDIASGRNAEAFF
abundance: -; d_gene: -; len: 13; v_gene: TRBV20-1; j_gene: TRBJ2-7; CDR3nt: TGCAGTGCTAGAGATCTTCAGGTCTACGAGCAGTACTTC; CDR3aa: CSARDLQVYEQYF
abundance: few; d_gene: -; len: 15; v_gene: TRBV7-2; j_gene: TRBJ2-2; CDR3nt: TGTGCCAGCAGCTTAGCGGGGGAGAACACCGGGGAGCTGTTTTTT; CDR3aa: CASSLAGENTGELFF